This T cell receptor (beta chain) was identified during a study of OX40 agonist ivuxolimab in advanced cancers. The overall study: Patients received ivuxolimab, an intravenous treatment, every 2 weeks at 0.01 to 10 mg/kg. Past anti-PD-1, anti-PD-L1 or anti-CTLA-4 therapy was accepted, and 40% to 45% had received some. Mean age 60 years, range about 23 to 80; roughly 80% male.

Sequencing was performed with immunoSEQ multiplex PCR; in TCRdb, only in-frame clones are kept and a portion is missing. Altogether tens of thousands of clones are present, approximately 84% being singletons, with the ten largest covering about 16%. V was trimmed by 6 bases and J by 4 bases, leaving 13 bases between them. The germline gives CDR1 MNHEY, CDR2 SVGAGI. The CDR3 has 14 amino acids. Study-wide findings and caveats: Antigen specificity of clonally expanded peripheral T cells was not established.

With respect to this clone: The target antigen is unknown.

The receptor comes from an adult with an advanced solid tumor such as melanoma, head and neck, liver or kidney cancer. The material was CD4+ or CD8+ T cells sorted from blood, obtained in a trial of the OX40 agonist ivuxolimab. This chain joins TRBV6-5 and TRBJ1-5; the D gene is possibly TRBD1 (5 bases). The CDR3 sequence: CASRDAGGNQPQHF. The CDR3 region has the DNA TGTGCCAGCAGGGACGCGGGGGGTAATCAGCCCCAGCATTTT.